This TCR beta chain was profiled in a study of blood T cell repertoires in COVID-19. Unmatched junction bases numbered 8, after V lost 1 base and J lost 3 bases. The germline gives CDR1 SGDLS, CDR2 YYNGEE. CDR3 length: 17 amino acids. The protocol was immunoSEQ multiplex PCR, while the TCRdb copy is restricted to in-frame clones and leaves out a portion. The profile shows 180,000 or so clones, 75% to 90% of them singletons. The specimen sequenced was PBMCs or T cells enriched from blood (not recorded which). This chain uses TRBV9 with TRBJ1-3; TRBD1 matches 9 bases. This sequence was found in a woman aged 35 to 49 with acute COVID-19. The CDR3 sequence is CASSVSDRGKVGNTIYF. The CDR3 region has the DNA TGTGCCAGCAGCGTATCGGACAGGGGAAAGGTTGGAAACACCATATATTTT.